This T cell receptor beta chain was found in a study of cytomegalovirus exposure and HLA in healthy donors (dated by TCRdb to the late 2010s). Turning to the overall study: According to a later analysis, one platform produced both the roughly 120 validation repertoires and the 730 or so repertoires of the first cohort. In addition to the first cohort of about 650 subjects, a separate validation cohort of around 110 different subjects was used. The study was designed to test whether signatures of past pathogen exposure could be identified by cataloging public T cell receptors. High-throughput TCR immunosequencing, statistical association of individual TCRs with disease status, and machine learning were combined to predict cytomegalovirus infection status. Overall study outcomes, separate from this receptor: It was suggested by the authors that the approach could potentially be generalized to other disease states and immunological phenotypes. The study gave a list of about 150 TCR beta chains associated with cytomegalovirus. The classifier was reported to diagnose cytomegalovirus status with high specificity and sensitivity in both the original cohort and the validation cohort. All 120 or so repertoires were used to score co-occurrence in the validation cohort in a later analysis, because that analysis had no HLA typing for the cohort. In vitro tests confirmed that a few of the cytomegalovirus-associated TCR beta chains recognize cytomegalovirus antigens. Most TCR sequences were observed very rarely across donors, whereas some public TCRs were present in many individuals. A later analysis found that TCRs clustered in the first cohort also tended to co-occur in the 110 or so validation repertoires, with more than 90% of cluster scores above 0.

The donors belonged to the validation cohort of about 110 subjects, which was separate from the 666-subject first cohort. Remarks on this clone: What this receptor recognizes is not known. The input lacks base qualities; no much larger clone sits a single base away.

The CDR3 spans 17 residues, from the cysteine through the phenylalanine. CDR3 DNA is the only sequence kept; it has 51 bases, read in frame from the first base. The junction carries 20 bases between V and J, which are trimmed by 3 bases and 2 bases respectively. CDR1 is given as GTSNPN and CDR2 as SVGIG, both from the germline V gene (reference sequence). Library preparation used the immunoSEQ multiplex PCR assay. The published analysis was carried out like this. A statistical classification framework was developed to diagnose cytomegalovirus status using the catalog of TCR beta chain sequences. This immuneACCESS table, as held by TCRdb, lists in-frame sequences with V and J called but not all clones. Of the missing ones, under half trace to an unresolved V gene in checked studies; the others have no known cause. The DNA gave D and trimming, while V, J and clone size come from that table. The sample table records about 49,000 clones; roughly 92% of these occur just once. Roughly 1.4% of the sample goes to the ten largest clones.

The V gene is TRBV30 and the J gene is TRBJ2-1; the best D guess is TRBD2, with 6 bases matching. The sequenced sample was PBMCs. This receptor was identified in a man aged 18 to 30 in good health and CMV-seronegative. The sequenced DNA is TGTGCCTGGAGCCCAGATCGTAGCACGGGGGCCTACAATGAGCAGTTCTTC. Its protein product is CAWSPDRSTGAYNEQFF.